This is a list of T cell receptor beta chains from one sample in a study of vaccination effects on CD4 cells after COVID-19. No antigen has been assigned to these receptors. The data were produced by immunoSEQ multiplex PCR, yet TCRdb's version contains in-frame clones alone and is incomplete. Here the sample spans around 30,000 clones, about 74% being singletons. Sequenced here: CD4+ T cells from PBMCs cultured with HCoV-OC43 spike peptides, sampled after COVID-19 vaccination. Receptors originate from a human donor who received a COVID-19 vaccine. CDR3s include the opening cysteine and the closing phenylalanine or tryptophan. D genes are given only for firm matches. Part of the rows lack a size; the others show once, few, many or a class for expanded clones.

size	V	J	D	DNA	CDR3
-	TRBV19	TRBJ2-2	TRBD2	TGTGCCAGTAGTGAGAAACTAGCGGGGGCCCCGAGGACCGGGGAGCTGTTTTTT	CASSEKLAGAPRTGELFF
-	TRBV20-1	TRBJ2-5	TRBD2	TGCAGTGCTAGTGCCCTACTAGCGGGTAACCAAGAGACCCAGTACTTC	CSASALLAGNQETQYF
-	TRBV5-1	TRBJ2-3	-	TGCGCCAGCAGCTTGGAGGGGGATACGCAGTATTTT	CASSLEGDTQYF
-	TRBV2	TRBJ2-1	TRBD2	TGTGCCAGCCATAGGGGTGGGCTAGCGGGAGACAATGAGCAGTTCTTC	CASHRGGLAGDNEQFF
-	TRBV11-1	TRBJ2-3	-	TGTGCCAGCAGCGTCTCGGTCAGGGGAGATACGCAGTATTTT	CASSVSVRGDTQYF
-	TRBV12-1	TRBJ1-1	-	TGTGCCAGCAGCTTAGACCAGGGGTCGTGGAACATGAACACTGAAGCTTTCTTT	CASSLDQGSWNMNTEAFF
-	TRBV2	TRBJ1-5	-	TGTGCCAGCGGGGCAGGCCTTAGCAATCAGCCCCAGCATTTT	CASGAGLSNQPQHF
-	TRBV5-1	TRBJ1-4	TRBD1	TGCGCCAGCAGCCCACAGGGGAGGGGGCAAGGGGAAAAACTGTTTTTT	CASSPQGRGQGEKLFF
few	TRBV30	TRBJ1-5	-	TGTGCCTGGAGTGTAGGACAGAATAGCAATCAGCCCCAGCATTTT	CAWSVGQNSNQPQHF
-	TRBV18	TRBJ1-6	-	TGTGCCAGCTCACCACTAACGGGGTTCAATTCACCCCTCCACTTT	CASSPLTGFNSPLHF
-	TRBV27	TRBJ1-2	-	TGTGCCAGCAGTTTTCTAGGGGAAAGTGATGGCTACACCTTC	CASSFLGESDGYTF
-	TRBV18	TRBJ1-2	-	TGTGCCAGCTCACTTTCGAAGGCTGGCTACACCTTC	CASSLSKAGYTF
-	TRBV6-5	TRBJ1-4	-	TGTGCCAGCAAAACGGGAGGGGAAAAACTGTTTTTT	CASKTGGEKLFF
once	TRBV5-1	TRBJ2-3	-	TGCGCCAGCAGCTTGCCCTCCTCCTCAAACCCTAGCACAGATACGCAGTATTTT	CASSLPSSSNPSTDTQYF
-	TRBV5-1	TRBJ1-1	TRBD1	TGCGCCAGCAGCTCCGGGACAGGGAACACTGAAGCTTTCTTT	CASSSGTGNTEAFF
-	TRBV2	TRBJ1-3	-	TGTGCCAGCAGTGATTTGAGGTTCGGGATCAGCTCTGGAAACACCATATATTTT	CASSDLRFGISSGNTIYF
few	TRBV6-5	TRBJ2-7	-	TGTGCCAGCAGTCAGACCAGGGAAAGGGGCTACGAGCAGTACTTC	CASSQTRERGYEQYF
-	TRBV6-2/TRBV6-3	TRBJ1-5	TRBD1	TGTGCCAGCAGTTACCGGGACAGGGAAGCCGATCGGCCCCAGCATTTT	CASSYRDREADRPQHF
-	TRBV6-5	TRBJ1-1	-	TGTGCCAGCAGTTATTCAGGGGTCGATACTGAAGCTTTCTTT	CASSYSGVDTEAFF
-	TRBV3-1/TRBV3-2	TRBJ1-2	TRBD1	TGTGCCAGCAGCCAAGCAGGGGGGGCATATGGCTACACCTTC	CASSQAGGAYGYTF
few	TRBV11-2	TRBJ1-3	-	TGTGCCAGCAGCTTAGGTTTGGGCAGCTCTGGAAACACCATATATTTT	CASSLGLGSSGNTIYF
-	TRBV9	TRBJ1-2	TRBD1	TGTGCCAGCAGCCCGGCGATCCGGACAGGTTCTTACGATGGCTACACCTTC	CASSPAIRTGSYDGYTF
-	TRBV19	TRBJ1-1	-	TGTGCCAGTTCCTCGTCGACCCTGGTGAACACTGAAGCTTTCTTT	CASSSSTLVNTEAFF
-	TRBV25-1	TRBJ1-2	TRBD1	TGTGCCAGCAGTGATTGGGGGACAGGGGGCCTCGGTGGCTACACCTTC	CASSDWGTGGLGGYTF
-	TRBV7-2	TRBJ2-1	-	TGTGCCAGCAGCTTAGTGCTAGCGACATACAATGAGCAGTTCTTC	CASSLVLATYNEQFF
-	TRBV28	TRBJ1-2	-	TGTGCCAGCAGTTTGGACACTAACTATGGCTACACCTTC	CASSLDTNYGYTF
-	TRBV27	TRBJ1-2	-	TGTGCCAGCAGTTCTAACAGTGGACTAGGAGGCTACACCTTC	CASSSNSGLGGYTF
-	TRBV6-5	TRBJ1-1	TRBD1	TGTGCCAGCAGCCGACAGGGCCAGAACACTGAAGCTTTCTTT	CASSRQGQNTEAFF
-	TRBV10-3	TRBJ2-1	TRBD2	TGTGCCATCAGCCCCGGAAAGCGGGGGGGGGACAATGAGCAGTTCTTC	CAISPGKRGGDNEQFF
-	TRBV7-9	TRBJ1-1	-	TGTGCCAGCGTCCTTACTGGGTCCGAAGCTTTCTTT	CASVLTGSEAFF
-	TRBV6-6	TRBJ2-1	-	TGTGCCAGCAGTCGGGACGGGCAAAGCTCCTACAATGAGCAGTTCTTC	CASSRDGQSSYNEQFF
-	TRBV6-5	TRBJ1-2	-	TGTGCCAGCAGTTACGACAGAAACTATGGCTACACCTTC	CASSYDRNYGYTF
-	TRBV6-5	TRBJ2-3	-	TGTGCCAGCAGCCCCTCAAGGGGCACAGATACGCAGTATTTT	CASSPSRGTDTQYF
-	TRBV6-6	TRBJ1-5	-	TGTGCCAGTTTGCTGGACAATAGCAATCAGCCCCAGCATTTT	CASLLDNSNQPQHF
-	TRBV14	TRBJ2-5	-	TGTGCCAGCAGCCAAGGAAACTTGGGGGGCGTATCAGAGACCCAGTACTTC	CASSQGNLGGVSETQYF
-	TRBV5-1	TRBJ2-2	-	TGCGCCAGCAGCTCAGATTCGAACACCGGGGAGCTGTTTTTT	CASSSDSNTGELFF
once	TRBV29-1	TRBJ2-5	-	TGCAGCGTTGAGGGGCAAGTTGTCGAGACCCAGTACTTC	CSVEGQVVETQYF
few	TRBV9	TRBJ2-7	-	TGTGCCAGCAGCGTAGACGGTCTCTACGAGCAGTACTTC	CASSVDGLYEQYF
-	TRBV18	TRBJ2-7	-	TGTGCCAGCTCTCCTACAGGGCTGGTCTCCTACGAGCAGTACTTC	CASSPTGLVSYEQYF
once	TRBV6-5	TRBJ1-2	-	TGTGCCAGCAGTTACTCCTGGGAAACTAACTATGGCTACACCTTC	CASSYSWETNYGYTF
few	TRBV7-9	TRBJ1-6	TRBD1	TGTGCCAGCAGCCACAAGAGACAGGGGGGTAATTCACCCCTCCACTTT	CASSHKRQGGNSPLHF
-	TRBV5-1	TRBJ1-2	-	TGCGCCAGCAACTTGGAAGATCTACACCCCTATGGCTACACCTTC	CASNLEDLHPYGYTF
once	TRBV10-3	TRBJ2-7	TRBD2	TGTGCCATCGCCGCCAGCGGGGCCTACGAGCAGTACTTC	CAIAASGAYEQYF
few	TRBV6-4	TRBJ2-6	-	TGTGCCAGCAGTGAACAGGGAGGCTCTGGGGCCAACGTCCTGACTTTC	CASSEQGGSGANVLTF
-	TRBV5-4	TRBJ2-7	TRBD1	TGTGCCAGCAGCTTCGGCGGGACAGGAACCTACGAGCAGTACTTC	CASSFGGTGTYEQYF
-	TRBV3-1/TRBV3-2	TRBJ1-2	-	TGTGCCAGCAGCCATTTAGAAGGGAACTATGGCTACACCTTC	CASSHLEGNYGYTF
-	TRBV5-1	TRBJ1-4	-	TGCGCCAGCAGCTTGGCCGGGACGGGTAATGAAAAACTGTTTTTT	CASSLAGTGNEKLFF
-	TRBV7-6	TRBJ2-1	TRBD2	TGTGCCAGCAGTTCCGGACTAGCGGGAGGTTCTGACAATGAGCAGTTCTTC	CASSSGLAGGSDNEQFF
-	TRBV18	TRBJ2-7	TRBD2	TGTGCCAGCTCACCACCATCTAGCGGGATCACCTACGAGCAGTACTTC	CASSPPSSGITYEQYF
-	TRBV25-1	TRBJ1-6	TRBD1	TGTGCCAGCAGTGATCCGGGACAGATAAATTCACCCCTCCACTTT	CASSDPGQINSPLHF
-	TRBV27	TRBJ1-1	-	TGTGCCAGCAGTTCAGGGGTGAACACTGAAGCTTTCTTT	CASSSGVNTEAFF